This TCR beta chain derives from a study of blood T cell repertoires in COVID-19. Repertoires were generated with immunoSEQ multiplex PCR, while TCRdb's copy carries only in-frame clones and drops some. This table holds 30,000 to 35,000 clones, around 84% found once. There are 11 residues in the CDR3. The germline gives CDR1 GTSNPN, CDR2 SVGIG (reference sequence). After removal of 2 bases from V and 11 bases from J, the junction contained 5 bases not matched to a gene. Sequencing was carried out using peripheral blood. The receptor comes from a human donor with acute or convalescent COVID-19. The donor label of this sample is uncertain. The J gene is TRBJ1-1, the V gene TRBV30, with 7 bases fitting TRBD1. The CDR3 nucleotides are TGTGCCTGGAGTAAGACAGGGCGGGCTTTCTTT. This codes for CAWSKTGRAFF.